The next 4 T cell receptor beta chains were all read from a single sample in a study of cytomegalovirus exposure and HLA in healthy donors. PCR used 60 Vbeta primers and 13 Jbeta primers. The protocol was immunoSEQ multiplex PCR, while the TCRdb copy is restricted to in-frame clones and leaves out a portion. The sample contains some 190,000 clones, around 83% of which appear only once. Sequenced material: PBMCs. The receptors were sampled from a man between 40 and 49 years old in good health and CMV-seropositive.

This chain joins TRBV7-2 and TRBJ1-2, with D maybe TRBD1 (5 bases). The CDR3 runs 15 residues. V was cut by 2 bases and J by 0 bases, with 10 bases left in between. Per germline, CDR1 SGHTA and CDR2 FQGNSA. The CDR3 region is CASSLWAGANYGYTF. The CDR3 nucleotides read TGTGCCAGCAGCTTATGGGCGGGGGCTAACTATGGCTACACCTTC.

The chain uses TRBV6-1 and TRBJ2-2, with 10 bases aligning to TRBD1. The CDR3 spans 14 residues. V was clipped by 6 bases and J by 5 bases; unmatched bases: 3. CDR1 and CDR2 (germline): MNHNS, SASEGT. The CDR3: CASRGTGETGELFF. The DNA of the CDR3 is TGTGCCAGCAGAGGGACAGGGGAGACCGGGGAGCTGTTTTTT.

The chain uses TRBV7-9 and TRBJ2-3, with a weak D call TRBD1 (7 bases). The V and J ends lost 4 bases and 2 bases respectively, with 13 bases between them. The CDR3 contains 15 residues. Germline lookup yields CDR1 SEHNR and CDR2 FQNEAQ (reference sequence). This CDR3 is CASSSGGMSTDTQYF. The CDR3 coding sequence is TGTGCCAGCAGCTCAGGGGGGATGTCCACAGATACGCAGTATTTT. Combining the CDR3 with reference TRBV7-9 and TRBJ2-3 gives the whole variable domain DTGVSQNPRHKITKRGQNVTFRCDPISEHNRLYWYRQTLGQGPEFLTYFQNEAQLEKSRLLSDRFSAERPKGSFSTLEIQRTEQGDSAMYLCASSSGGMSTDTQYFGPGTRLTVL.

The rearrangement joins TRBV4-3 to TRBJ2-6; 8 bases fit TRBD1. V shed 4 bases and J 2 bases; nucleotides not matched to a gene: 7. CDR3 length: 17 residues. Germline values: CDR1 LGHNA, CDR2 YSLEER. CDR3 nucleotides: TGCGCCAGCAGCCGCTCCCTGACAGGGGCTGGGGCCAACGTCCTGACTTTC. Amino acids: CASSRSLTGAGANVLTF.